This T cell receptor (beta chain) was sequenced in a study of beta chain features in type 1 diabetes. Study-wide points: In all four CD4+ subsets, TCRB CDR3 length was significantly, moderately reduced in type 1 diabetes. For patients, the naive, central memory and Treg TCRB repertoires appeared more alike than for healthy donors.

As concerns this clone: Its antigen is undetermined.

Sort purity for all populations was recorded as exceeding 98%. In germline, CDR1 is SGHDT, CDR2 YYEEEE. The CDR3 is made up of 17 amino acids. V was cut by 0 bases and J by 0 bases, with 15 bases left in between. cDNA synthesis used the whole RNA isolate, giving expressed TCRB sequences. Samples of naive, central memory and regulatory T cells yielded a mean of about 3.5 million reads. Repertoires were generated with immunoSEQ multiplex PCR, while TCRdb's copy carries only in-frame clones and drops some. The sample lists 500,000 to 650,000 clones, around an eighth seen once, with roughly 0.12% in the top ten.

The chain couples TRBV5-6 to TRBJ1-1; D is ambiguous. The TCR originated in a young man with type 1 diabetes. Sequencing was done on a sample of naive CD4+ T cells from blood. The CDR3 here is CASSLDHRGRMNTEAFF. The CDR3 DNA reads TGTGCCAGCAGCTTGGATCATCGGGGTCGGATGAACACTGAAGCTTTCTTT.